This record covers a single TCR beta chain. These data come from a study of blood T cell repertoires in COVID-19. Study overall: Whether acute or convalescent, the COVID-19 samples came from the United States, Italy and Spain.

CDR3 length: 14 residues. The germline CDR1 and CDR2 sequences are SNHLY and FYNNEI. Trimming left V 1 base short and J 9 bases short, with 15 bases between. Libraries were prepared by immunoSEQ multiplex PCR; TCRdb keeps only in-frame clonotypes and omits some of them. The sample lists 200,000 to 300,000 clones, approximately 89% occurring once. Participants were aged roughly 18 to 100 years from 24 US areas. Participant-reported clinical history was the basis for cohort assignment. What was sequenced was PBMCs or T cells enriched from blood (not recorded which). The clonotype comes from a woman aged 40-49 years with acute COVID-19. The rearrangement links TRBV2 to TRBJ2-5; possibly TRBD1 for D (5 bases). Here the CDR3 DNA reads TGTGCCAGCAGTGAAGGGTACAGGACCACTCCCCAGTACTTC. It specifies CASSEGYRTTPQYF.